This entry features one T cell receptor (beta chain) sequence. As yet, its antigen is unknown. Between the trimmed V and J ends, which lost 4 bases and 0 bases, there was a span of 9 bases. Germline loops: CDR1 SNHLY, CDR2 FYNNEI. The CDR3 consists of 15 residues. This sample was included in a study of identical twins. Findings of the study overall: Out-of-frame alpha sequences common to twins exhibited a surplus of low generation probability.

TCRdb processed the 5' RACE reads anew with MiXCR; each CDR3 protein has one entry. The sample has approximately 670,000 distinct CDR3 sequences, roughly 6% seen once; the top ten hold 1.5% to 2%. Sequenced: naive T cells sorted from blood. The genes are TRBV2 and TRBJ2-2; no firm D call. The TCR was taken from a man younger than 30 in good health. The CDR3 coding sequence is TGTGCCAGCAGTGCCGATGTCGCGAACACCGGGGAGCTGTTTTTT. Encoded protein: CASSADVANTGELFF.